This is a list of T cell receptor beta chains from one sample in a study of blood T cell repertoires in COVID-19. Assay used: immunoSEQ multiplex PCR; TCRdb lists only in-frame clones, some missing. Of more than 85,000 clones in the sample, roughly 85% are singletons; the top ten hold around 4.5%. Sequences were obtained from peripheral blood. The receptor set was obtained from a man aged 65-85 years with acute or convalescent COVID-19. The CDR3 runs from the conserved cysteine through the conserved F or W. D genes are given only for firm matches. Clone sizes are given selectively: once, few, many, or a class where the clone is expanded.

14	TRBV7-2	TRBJ2-7	TRBD1	NA	CASSFGTGVIEQYF	TGTGCCAGCAGCTTCGGGACAGGGGTTATCGAGCAGTACTTC
13	TRBV10-1	TRBJ1-1	NA	NA	CASSERGANKAFF	TGCGCCAGCAGTGAGAGGGGCGCCAATAAAGCTTTCTTT
20	TRBV7-8	TRBJ1-4	TRBD1	NA	CASSLVGPYRGRSGNEKLFF	TGTGCCAGCAGCTTAGTGGGCCCCTACAGGGGGCGGAGTGGAAATGAAAAACTGTTTTTT
15	TRBV6-5	TRBJ2-7	NA	once	CASTQSLTLSYEQYF	TGTGCCAGCACCCAGAGTTTGACACTGTCCTACGAGCAGTACTTC
15	TRBV28	TRBJ1-2	NA	NA	CASSLGQSPSWGYTF	TGTGCCAGCAGTTTAGGGCAGTCCCCGTCGTGGGGCTACACCTTC
16	TRBV5-6	TRBJ2-7	TRBD1	few	CASSPPGQGRPYEQYF	TGTGCCAGCAGCCCACCCGGACAGGGGAGGCCCTACGAGCAGTACTTC
14	TRBV5-6	TRBJ1-2	NA	few	CASSPPQGNYGYTF	TGTGCCAGCAGCCCCCCACAGGGAAACTATGGCTACACCTTC
16	TRBV14	TRBJ1-6	NA	NA	CASSRAGILYNSPLHF	TGTGCCAGCAGCCGGGCAGGGATCCTCTATAATTCACCCCTCCACTTT
14	TRBV27	TRBJ1-1	NA	once	CASTVGGGNTEAFF	TGTGCCAGCACCGTAGGCGGGGGGAACACTGAAGCTTTCTTT
19	TRBV5-4	TRBJ2-6	NA	NA	CASSLGLTGLGSGANVLTF	TGTGCCAGCAGCTTGGGGTTAACAGGGCTGGGCTCTGGGGCCAACGTCCTGACTTTC
14	TRBV28	TRBJ1-5	NA	few	CASTLDYSNQPQHF	TGTGCCAGCACCCTAGATTATAGCAATCAGCCCCAGCATTTT
13	TRBV5-5	TRBJ1-1	NA	NA	CASRTDLNTEAFF	TGTGCCAGCAGGACAGATCTGAACACTGAAGCTTTCTTT
16	TRBV7-6	TRBJ1-2	NA	NA	CASSLIAARVNYGYTF	TGTGCCAGCAGCTTAATAGCCGCTCGCGTTAACTATGGCTACACCTTC
16	TRBV28	TRBJ2-7	TRBD2	NA	CASSFGLGTSGYEQYF	TGTGCCAGCAGTTTTGGGCTAGGGACTAGCGGATACGAGCAGTACTTC
14	TRBV20-1	TRBJ1-5	TRBD1	NA	CSASQGAGNQPQHF	TGCAGTGCTAGTCAGGGGGCTGGCAATCAGCCCCAGCATTTT
16	TRBV9	TRBJ2-1	TRBD2	NA	CASSPSQWRGYNEQFF	TGTGCCAGCAGCCCCTCTCAGTGGCGGGGGTACAATGAGCAGTTCTTC
12	TRBV30	TRBJ1-4	NA	NA	CAWSVQGEGLFF	TGTGCCTGGAGTGTACAAGGAGAAGGACTGTTTTTT
15	TRBV11-2	TRBJ1-2	TRBD1	few	CASSARTGHGYGYTF	TGTGCCAGCAGCGCCCGGACAGGGCATGGCTATGGCTACACCTTC
15	TRBV19	TRBJ1-6	NA	once	CASSNRLSYNSPLHF	TGTGCCAGTAGTAACAGGTTATCCTATAATTCACCCCTCCACTTT
15	TRBV3-1/TRBV3-2	TRBJ2-1	TRBD1	NA	CASSQVGTGLNEQFF	TGTGCCAGCAGCCAAGTGGGGACAGGGCTGAATGAGCAGTTCTTC
13	TRBV11-3	TRBJ2-3	TRBD1	NA	CASSSTGVDTQYF	TGTGCCAGCAGCTCGACAGGGGTAGATACGCAGTATTTT
16	TRBV6-6	TRBJ1-2	NA	NA	CASSYSGTGNMYGYTF	TGTGCCAGCAGTTACTCGGGAACAGGGAATATGTATGGCTACACCTTC
14	TRBV9	TRBJ1-6	NA	NA	CASSVGQNNSPLHF	TGTGCCAGCAGCGTTGGACAAAATAATTCACCCCTCCACTTT
15	TRBV2	TRBJ1-3	NA	NA	CASSETAGTGNTIYF	TGTGCCAGCAGTGAAACGGCAGGGACTGGAAACACCATATATTTT